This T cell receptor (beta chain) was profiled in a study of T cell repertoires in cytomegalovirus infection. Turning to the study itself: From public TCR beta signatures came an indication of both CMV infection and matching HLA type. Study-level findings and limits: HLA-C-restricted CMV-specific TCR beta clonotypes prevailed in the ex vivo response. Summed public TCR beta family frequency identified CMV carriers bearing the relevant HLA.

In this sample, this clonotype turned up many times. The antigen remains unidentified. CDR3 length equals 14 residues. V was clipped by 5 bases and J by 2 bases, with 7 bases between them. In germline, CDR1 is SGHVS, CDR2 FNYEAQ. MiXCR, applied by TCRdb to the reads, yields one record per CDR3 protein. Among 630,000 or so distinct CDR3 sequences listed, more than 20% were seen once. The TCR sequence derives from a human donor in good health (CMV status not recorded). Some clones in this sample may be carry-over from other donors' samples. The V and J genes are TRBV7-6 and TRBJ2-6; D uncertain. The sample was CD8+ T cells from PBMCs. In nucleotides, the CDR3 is TGTGCCAGCAGCCCCCGAGCTGGGGCCAACGTCCTGACTTTC. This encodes CASSPRAGANVLTF.